This TCR beta chain comes out of a study of T cells in Graves' hyperthyroidism and ophthalmopathy. CDR1 and CDR2 (germline): LGHDT, YNNKEL (reference sequence). The V segment lost 4 bases and the J segment 5 bases; nucleotides outside the gene matches: 1. This CDR3 contains 12 residues. Amplified regions were TCR beta CDR3 sequences from RNA transcripts. The TCR CDR3 first-round RT-PCR relied on the HTBI primer set. In TCRdb, the multiplex PCR reads were re-called with MiXCR into one record per CDR3 protein. The repertoire consists of 620,000 or so distinct CDR3 sequences, with roughly 15% occurring once and the leading ten covering approximately 13%.

This TCR was recovered from a woman aged 50 to 60 with Graves' ophthalmopathy. Sequenced material: blood. This chain links TRBV3-1 with TRBJ1-1; TRBD1 agrees at 7 bases. The CDR3 region is CASSRGQTEAFF. The CDR3 DNA sequence: TGTGCCAGCAGCCGGGGACAGACTGAAGCTTTCTTT.